This T cell receptor (beta chain) was found in a study of blood T cell repertoires in COVID-19. Study context: Samples representing acute and convalescent COVID-19 were sourced from the United States, Italy and Spain. From T cells, B-cell-depleted T cells, or PBMCs came the material, which was cDNA or gDNA.

This CDR3 comprises 13 residues. Germline trimming cut 7 bases from V and 7 bases from J; bases unmatched to any gene: 7. Germline lookup yields CDR1 SGHTA and CDR2 FQGNSA. Only a few counts were recorded for this clone. As handled by the study authors: Reference gene primer amplification in the assay estimated nucleated cell counts. TCRdb keeps only in-frame clones here, not all; method: immunoSEQ multiplex PCR. From that table come the V and J calls and clone size; the DNA was used to work out D and trimming. This sample carries about 190,000 clones, more than 60% of them seen once, and the ten largest clones take about an eighth.

The chain combines TRBV7-2 with TRBJ1-5; 7 bases line up with TRBD1. This TCR derives from a woman aged 45-59 years with acute or convalescent COVID-19. The sequenced material came from peripheral blood. The DNA for the CDR3 is TGTGCCAGCACCCTGACAGGGCCCCAGCCCCAGCATTTT. Translation gives CASTLTGPQPQHF.